The clone carrying this T cell receptor beta chain was picked up a small number of times. TCRdb redid the calling of the reads with MiXCR, one entry per CDR3 protein. Among about 150,000 distinct CDR3 sequences listed, about a quarter were seen once. This specimen comes from a study of T cell repertoires in cytomegalovirus infection. The sequenced material came from PBMCs. The TCR comes from a human donor in good health (CMV status not recorded). Some clones in this sample may be carry-over from other donors' samples.

CDR3 in amino acids: CASSHNSAGGPGGPQHF. CDR3 bases: TGTGCCAGCAGCCACAACTCGGCAGGGGGCCCAGGGGGGCCCCAGCATTTT. The chain is built from TRBV6-2 or TRBV6-3 and TRBJ1-5; the match to TRBD1 covers 8 bases. J gave up 9 bases and V 6 bases, and 19 bases lay outside the gene matches. The CDR3 contains 17 residues. Germline V gene data show CDR1 as MNHEY and CDR2 as SVGEGT.